The T cell receptor (beta chain) described here comes from a study of CD8 T cells in ankylosing spondylitis. Overall study results and limits: Earlier reports found some motif variants in synovial fluid and blood in reactive arthritis. Clones linked to the disease showed a CD8+ phenotype. They occurred at relatively low frequencies in peripheral blood.

The CDR3 runs 13 residues. V was pared by 1 base and J by 3 bases, with 8 bases between. Looked up from germline, CDR1 is SGDLS and CDR2 is YYNGEE. Libraries for TCR beta were made by quantitative 5'-RACE with molecular barcodes. TCRdb reanalysed the 5' RACE reads using MiXCR and keeps one entry per CDR3 protein. Among 250,000 or so distinct CDR3 sequences listed, about 24% were seen once. As to this clonotype: Its antigen is not known.

The receptor comes from a male donor with ankylosing spondylitis or in good health (not recorded which). This chain connects TRBV9 to TRBJ2-7; weak D call: TRBD1 (6 bases). Input material: blood, either unsorted or a sorted T cell fraction (not recorded which). This CDR3 is CASSVTTGYEQYF. DNA of the CDR3: TGTGCCAGCAGCGTAACGACAGGCTACGAGCAGTACTTC. Complete variable domain (other parts from reference TRBV9 and TRBJ2-7): DSGVTQTPKHLITATGQRVTLRCSPRSGDLSVYWYQQSLDQGLQFLIQYYNGEERAKGNILERFSAQQFPDLHSELNLSSLELGDSALYFCASSVTTGYEQYFGPGTRLTVT.